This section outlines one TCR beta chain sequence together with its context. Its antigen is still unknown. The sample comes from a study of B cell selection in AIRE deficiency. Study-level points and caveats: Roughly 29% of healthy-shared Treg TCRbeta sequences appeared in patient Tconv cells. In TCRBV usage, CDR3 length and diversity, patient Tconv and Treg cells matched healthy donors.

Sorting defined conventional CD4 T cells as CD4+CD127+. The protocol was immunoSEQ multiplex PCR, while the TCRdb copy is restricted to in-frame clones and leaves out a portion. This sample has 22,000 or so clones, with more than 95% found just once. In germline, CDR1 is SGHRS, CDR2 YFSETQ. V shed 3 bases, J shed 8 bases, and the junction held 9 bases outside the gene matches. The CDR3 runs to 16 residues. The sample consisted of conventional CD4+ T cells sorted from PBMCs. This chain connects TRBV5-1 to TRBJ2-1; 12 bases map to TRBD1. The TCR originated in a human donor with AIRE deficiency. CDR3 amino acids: CASSSGTGGLSDEQFF. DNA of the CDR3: TGCGCCAGCAGCTCCGGGACAGGGGGCTTAAGCGATGAGCAGTTCTTC.